The clone carrying this TCR beta chain was found a few times. Its antigen is not identified. The germline CDR1 and CDR2 sequences are SEHNR and FQNEAQ (reference sequence). The CDR3 has 13 residues. The V and J ends lost 5 bases and 5 bases respectively, with 12 bases between them. This sample was included in a study of T cell repertoires in cytomegalovirus infection. TCRdb analysed the reads with MiXCR anew, one entry per CDR3 protein. This table holds around 750,000 distinct CDR3 sequences, 32% found once. The TCR was taken from a human donor in good health (CMV status not recorded). Some clones in this sample may be carry-over from other donors' samples. The sequenced sample was cultured CD8+ T cells from PBMCs, obtained from culture after CMV antigen stimulation. This sequence joins TRBV7-9 and TRBJ2-5; D gene unclear. The CDR3 DNA reads TGTGCCAGCAGCCCGGTTGGGTTGGAGACCCAGTACTTC. Translation gives CASSPVGLETQYF.